This TCR beta chain was sequenced in a study of PD-1 blockade in classical Hodgkin lymphoma. Patients all relapsed after autologous stem cell transplantation, and there was variation in brentuximab vedotin exposure. In regard to this clone: Its antigen is still unknown.

Study findings and constraints: When set against healthy donors, newly diagnosed patients were reported to show lower baseline TCR diversity. TCR diversity in CD4+, not CD8+, cells rose significantly by C4D1.

Germline V lookup: CDR1 SGHDN, CDR2 FVKESK. The CDR3 has 12 amino acids. Trimming shortened V by 1 base and J by 6 bases, and 7 bases separated the two germline ends. Clones were read by immunoSEQ multiplex PCR, and TCRdb kept only the in-frame ones, dropping some. This sample has under 100,000 clones; around four fifths occur once, and the top ten carry more than 9%. The starting material was peripheral blood mononuclear cells (PBMCs), obtained at baseline. This chain connects TRBV14 to TRBJ2-7; the D is unclear. The receptor was isolated from a human donor with classical Hodgkin lymphoma. CDR3 region: CASSQGSVEQYF. Written as DNA, the CDR3 is TGTGCCAGCAGCCAAGGTAGTGTCGAGCAGTACTTC.